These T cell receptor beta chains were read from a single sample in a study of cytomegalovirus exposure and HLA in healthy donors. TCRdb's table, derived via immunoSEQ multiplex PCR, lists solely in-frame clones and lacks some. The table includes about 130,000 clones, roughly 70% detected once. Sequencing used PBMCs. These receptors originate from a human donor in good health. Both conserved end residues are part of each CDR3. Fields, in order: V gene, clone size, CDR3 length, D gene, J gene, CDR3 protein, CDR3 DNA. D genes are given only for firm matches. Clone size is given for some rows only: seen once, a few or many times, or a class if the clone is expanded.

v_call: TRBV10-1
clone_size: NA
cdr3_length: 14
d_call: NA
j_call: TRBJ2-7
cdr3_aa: CASSDARSSYEQYF
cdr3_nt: TGCGCCAGCAGTGATGCACGAAGCTCCTACGAGCAGTACTTC

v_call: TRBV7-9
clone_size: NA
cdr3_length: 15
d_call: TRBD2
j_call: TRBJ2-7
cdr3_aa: CASSSRGGSSYEQYF
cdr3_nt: TGTGCCAGCAGCTCACGTGGCGGGAGCTCCTACGAGCAGTACTTC

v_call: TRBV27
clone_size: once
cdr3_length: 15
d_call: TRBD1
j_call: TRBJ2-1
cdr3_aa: CASSFLRDRFYEQFF
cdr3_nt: TGTGCCAGCAGTTTCCTCCGGGACAGATTCTATGAGCAGTTCTTC

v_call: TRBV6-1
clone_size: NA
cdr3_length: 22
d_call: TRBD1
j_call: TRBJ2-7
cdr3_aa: CASSEPPLGRTGDELSSYEQYF
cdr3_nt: TGTGCCAGCAGTGAACCTCCCTTGGGTAGGACAGGGGACGAGCTGAGCTCCTACGAGCAGTACTTC

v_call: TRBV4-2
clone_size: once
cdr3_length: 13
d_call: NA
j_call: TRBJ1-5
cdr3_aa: CASSQDHNQPQHF
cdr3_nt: TGTGCCAGCAGCCAAGATCACAATCAGCCCCAGCATTTT

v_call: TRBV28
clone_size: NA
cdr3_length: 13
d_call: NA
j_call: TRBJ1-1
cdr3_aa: CASSPPDRTEAFF
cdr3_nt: TGTGCCAGCAGTCCCCCTGACAGGACTGAAGCTTTCTTT

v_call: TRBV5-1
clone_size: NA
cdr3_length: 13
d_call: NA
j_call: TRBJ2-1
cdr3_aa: CASSLVSYNEQFF
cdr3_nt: TGCGCCAGCAGCTTGGTATCTTACAATGAGCAGTTCTTC

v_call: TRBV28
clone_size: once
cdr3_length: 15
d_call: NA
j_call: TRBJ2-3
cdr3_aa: CASSSIAEPTDTQYF
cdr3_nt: TGTGCCAGCAGCTCTATAGCGGAGCCCACAGATACGCAGTATTTT

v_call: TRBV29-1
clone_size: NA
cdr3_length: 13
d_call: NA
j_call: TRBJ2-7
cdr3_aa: CSVVDGNRYEQYF
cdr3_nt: TGCAGCGTTGTTGACGGGAACCGCTACGAGCAGTACTTC

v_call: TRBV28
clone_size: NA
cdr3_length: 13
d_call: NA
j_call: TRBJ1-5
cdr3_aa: CASSLGTDQPQHF
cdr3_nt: TGTGCCAGCAGTTTGGGCACCGATCAGCCCCAGCATTTT

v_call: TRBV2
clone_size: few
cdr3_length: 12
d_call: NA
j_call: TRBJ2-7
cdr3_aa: CATREGDHEQYF
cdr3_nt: TGTGCCACGAGGGAGGGGGACCACGAGCAGTACTTC

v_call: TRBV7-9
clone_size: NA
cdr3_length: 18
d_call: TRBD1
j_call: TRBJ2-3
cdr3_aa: CASSPSPTGGGRTDTQYF
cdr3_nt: TGTGCCAGCAGCCCATCTCCAACAGGGGGCGGGCGCACAGATACGCAGTATTTT

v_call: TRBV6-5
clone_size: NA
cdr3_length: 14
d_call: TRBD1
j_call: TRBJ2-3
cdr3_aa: CASTSTGGSDTRYF
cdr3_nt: TGTGCCAGCACCTCGACAGGGGGTTCGGATACGCGGTATTTT

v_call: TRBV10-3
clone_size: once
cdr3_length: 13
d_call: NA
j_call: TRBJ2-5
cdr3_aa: CAIKEGGSETQYF
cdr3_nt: TGTGCCATCAAGGAGGGAGGATCGGAGACCCAGTACTTC